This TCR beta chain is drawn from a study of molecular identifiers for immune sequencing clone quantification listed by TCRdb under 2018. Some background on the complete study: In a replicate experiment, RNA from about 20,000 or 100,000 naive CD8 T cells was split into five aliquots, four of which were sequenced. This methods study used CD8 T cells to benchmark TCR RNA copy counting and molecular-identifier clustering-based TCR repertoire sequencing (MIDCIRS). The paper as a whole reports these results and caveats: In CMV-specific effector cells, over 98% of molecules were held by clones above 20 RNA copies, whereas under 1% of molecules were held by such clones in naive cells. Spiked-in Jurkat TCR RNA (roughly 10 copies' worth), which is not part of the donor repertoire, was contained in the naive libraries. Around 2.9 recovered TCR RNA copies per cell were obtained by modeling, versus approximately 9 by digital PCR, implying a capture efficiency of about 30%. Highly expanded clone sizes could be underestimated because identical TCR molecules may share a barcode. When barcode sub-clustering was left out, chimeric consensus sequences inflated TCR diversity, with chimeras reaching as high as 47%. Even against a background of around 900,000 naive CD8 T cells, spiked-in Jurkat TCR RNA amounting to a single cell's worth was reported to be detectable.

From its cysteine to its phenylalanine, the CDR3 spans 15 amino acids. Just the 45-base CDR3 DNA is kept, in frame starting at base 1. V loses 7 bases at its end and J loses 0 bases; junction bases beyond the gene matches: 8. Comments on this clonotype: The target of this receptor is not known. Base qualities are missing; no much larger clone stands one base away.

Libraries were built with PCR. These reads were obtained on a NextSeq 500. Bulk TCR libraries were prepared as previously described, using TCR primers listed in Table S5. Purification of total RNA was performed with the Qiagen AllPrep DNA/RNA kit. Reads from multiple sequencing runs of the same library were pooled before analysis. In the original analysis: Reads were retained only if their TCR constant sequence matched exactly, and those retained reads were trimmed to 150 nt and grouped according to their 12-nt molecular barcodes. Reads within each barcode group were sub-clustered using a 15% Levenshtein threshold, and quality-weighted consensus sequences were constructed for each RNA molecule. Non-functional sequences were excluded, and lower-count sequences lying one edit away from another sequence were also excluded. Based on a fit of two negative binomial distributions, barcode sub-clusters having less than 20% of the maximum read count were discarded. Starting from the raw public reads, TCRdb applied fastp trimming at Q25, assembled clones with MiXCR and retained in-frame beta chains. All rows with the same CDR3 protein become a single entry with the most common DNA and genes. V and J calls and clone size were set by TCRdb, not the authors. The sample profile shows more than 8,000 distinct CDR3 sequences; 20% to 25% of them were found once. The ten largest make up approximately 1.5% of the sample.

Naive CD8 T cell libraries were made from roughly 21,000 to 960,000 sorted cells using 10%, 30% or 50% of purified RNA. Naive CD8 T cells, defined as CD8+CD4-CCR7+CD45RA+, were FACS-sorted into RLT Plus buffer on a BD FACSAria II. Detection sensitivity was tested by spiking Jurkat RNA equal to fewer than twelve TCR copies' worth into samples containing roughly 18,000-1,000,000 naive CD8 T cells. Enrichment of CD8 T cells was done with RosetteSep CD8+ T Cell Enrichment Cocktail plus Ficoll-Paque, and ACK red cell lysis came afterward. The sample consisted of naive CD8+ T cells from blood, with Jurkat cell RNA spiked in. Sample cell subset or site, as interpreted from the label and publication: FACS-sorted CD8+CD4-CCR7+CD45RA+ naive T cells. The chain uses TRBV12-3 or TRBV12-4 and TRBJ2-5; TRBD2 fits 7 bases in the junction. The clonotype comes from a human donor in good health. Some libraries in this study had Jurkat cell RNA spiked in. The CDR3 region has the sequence CASISGGGYQETQYF. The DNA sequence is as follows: TGTGCCAGCATCTCGGGGGGAGGATACCAAGAGACCCAGTACTTC.